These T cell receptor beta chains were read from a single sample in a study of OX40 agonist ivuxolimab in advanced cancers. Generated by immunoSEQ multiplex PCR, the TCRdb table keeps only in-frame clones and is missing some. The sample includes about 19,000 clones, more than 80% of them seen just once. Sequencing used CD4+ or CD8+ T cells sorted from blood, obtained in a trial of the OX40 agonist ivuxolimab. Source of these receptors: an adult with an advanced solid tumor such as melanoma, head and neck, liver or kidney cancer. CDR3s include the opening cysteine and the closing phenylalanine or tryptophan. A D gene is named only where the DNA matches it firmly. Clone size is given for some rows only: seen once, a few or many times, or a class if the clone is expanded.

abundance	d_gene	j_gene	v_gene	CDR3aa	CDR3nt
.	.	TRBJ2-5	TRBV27	CASSLGGTGETQYF	TGTGCCAGCAGTTTGGGCGGGACGGGGGAGACCCAGTACTTC
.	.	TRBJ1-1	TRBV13	CASSPPSRRGTEAFF	TGTGCCAGCAGCCCCCCGTCGCGGAGAGGGACTGAAGCTTTCTTT
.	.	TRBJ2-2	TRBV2	CASGGGELFF	TGTGCCAGCGGGGGCGGGGAGCTGTTTTTT
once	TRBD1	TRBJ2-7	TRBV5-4	CASSSRQGGEQYF	TGTGCCAGCAGCTCGCGACAGGGGGGCGAGCAGTACTTC
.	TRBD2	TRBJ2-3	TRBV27	CASSLSFWGTSARTDTQYF	TGTGCCAGCAGTTTATCTTTTTGGGGGACTAGCGCTCGAACAGATACGCAGTATTTT
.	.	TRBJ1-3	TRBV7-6	CASSLNGNTIYF	TGTGCCAGCAGCTTAAATGGAAACACCATATATTTT
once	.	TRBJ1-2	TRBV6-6	CASTQDRIYGYTF	TGTGCCAGCACCCAAGACAGAATCTATGGCTACACCTTC
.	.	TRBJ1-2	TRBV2	CASRPGAFYGYTF	TGTGCCAGCAGGCCCGGGGCCTTCTATGGCTACACCTTC
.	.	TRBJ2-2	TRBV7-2	CASSPQAGTGELFF	TGTGCCAGCAGTCCCCAGGCCGGGACCGGGGAGCTGTTTTTT
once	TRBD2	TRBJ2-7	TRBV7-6	CASSLREGYYEQYF	TGTGCCAGCAGCTTGCGGGAGGGTTACTACGAGCAGTACTTC
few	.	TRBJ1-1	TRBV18	CASSPGVNTEAFF	TGTGCCAGCTCACCAGGGGTAAACACTGAAGCTTTCTTT
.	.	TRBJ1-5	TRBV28	CASSLRPDEEQPQHF	TGTGCCAGCAGTTTAAGGCCCGACGAGGAGCAGCCCCAGCATTTT
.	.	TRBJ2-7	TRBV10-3	CAISESAEQYF	TGTGCCATCAGTGAGTCGGCCGAGCAGTACTTC
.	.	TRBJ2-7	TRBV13	CASSLGQYEQYF	TGTGCCAGCAGCTTAGGACAATACGAGCAGTACTTC
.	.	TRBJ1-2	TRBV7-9	CASSQTSSLNDGYTF	TGTGCCAGCAGCCAAACGTCATCACTGAACGATGGCTACACCTTC
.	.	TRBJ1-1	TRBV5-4	CASSLPAMNTEAFF	TGTGCCAGCAGCTTGCCGGCCATGAACACTGAAGCTTTCTTT
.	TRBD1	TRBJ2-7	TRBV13	CASSPQGAREQYF	TGTGCCAGCAGCCCACAGGGGGCGAGAGAGCAGTACTTC
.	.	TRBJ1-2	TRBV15	CATSRGFKTDGYTF	TGTGCCACCAGCAGAGGATTCAAGACGGATGGCTACACCTTC
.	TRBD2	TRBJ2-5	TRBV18	CASSLGGDYQETQYF	TGTGCCAGCTCACTGGGAGGGGACTATCAAGAGACCCAGTACTTC
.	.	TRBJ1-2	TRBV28	CASSLSPGGLYGYTF	TGTGCCAGCAGTTTATCCCCGGGAGGCCTTTATGGCTACACCTTC
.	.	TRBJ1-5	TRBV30	CAWGHLDNQPQHF	TGTGCCTGGGGACACTTAGACAATCAGCCCCAGCATTTT
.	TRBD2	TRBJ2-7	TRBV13	CASSFRWGGSYEQYF	TGTGCCAGCAGCTTCAGGTGGGGGGGGTCCTACGAGCAGTACTTC
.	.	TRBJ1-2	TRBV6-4	CASSDSWGFDGYTF	TGTGCCAGCAGTGACTCCTGGGGATTTGATGGCTACACCTTC
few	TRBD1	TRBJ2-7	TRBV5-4	CASSLLGQDYEQYF	TGTGCCAGCAGCTTGTTAGGACAGGATTACGAGCAGTACTTC
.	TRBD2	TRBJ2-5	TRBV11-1	CASSLRLAGDETQYF	TGTGCCAGCAGCCTCCGACTAGCGGGAGACGAGACCCAGTACTTC
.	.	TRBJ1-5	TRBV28	CASSLGGFGNQPQHF	TGTGCCAGCAGTTTAGGGGGCTTTGGGAATCAGCCCCAGCATTTT
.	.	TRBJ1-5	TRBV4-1	CASSQVGTAGVTAQHF	TGCGCCAGCAGCCAAGTGGGAACAGCCGGTGTGACGGCCCAGCATTTT
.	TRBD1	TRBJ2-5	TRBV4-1	CASSQEDRDETQYF	TGCGCCAGCAGCCAAGAGGACAGGGACGAGACCCAGTACTTC
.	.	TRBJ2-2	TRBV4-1	CASSQGDGLNTGELFF	TGCGCCAGCAGCCAGGGCGACGGGCTTAACACCGGGGAGCTGTTTTTT
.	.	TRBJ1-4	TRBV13	CASSLALSPSDEKLFF	TGTGCCAGCAGCTTAGCCCTTTCCCCCTCGGACGAAAAACTGTTTTTT
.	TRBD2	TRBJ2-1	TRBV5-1	CASSPGTSGRSYNEQFF	TGCGCCAGCAGCCCAGGGACTAGCGGGAGGTCCTACAATGAGCAGTTCTTC
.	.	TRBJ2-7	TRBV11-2	CASSLGSSYEQYF	TGTGCCAGCAGCTTAGGTTCCTCCTACGAGCAGTACTTC
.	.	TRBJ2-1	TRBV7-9	CASSWSGGQSNEQFF	TGTGCCAGCAGCTGGTCCGGGGGACAGTCCAATGAGCAGTTCTTC
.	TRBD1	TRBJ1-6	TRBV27	CASSLTGVYNSPLHF	TGTGCCAGCAGCCTTACAGGGGTCTATAATTCACCCCTCCACTTT
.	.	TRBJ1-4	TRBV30	CAWSDETARDEKLFF	TGTGCCTGGAGTGACGAGACAGCGCGGGATGAAAAACTGTTTTTT
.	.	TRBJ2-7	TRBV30	CASLVGEEQYF	TGTGCCTCCCTCGTAGGGGAGGAGCAGTACTTC
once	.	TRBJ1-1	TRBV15	CATSREGGLGWSTEAFF	TGTGCCACCAGCAGAGAAGGAGGGCTTGGTTGGAGCACTGAAGCTTTCTTT
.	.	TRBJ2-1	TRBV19	CASSISTGEQFF	TGTGCCAGTAGTATATCCACTGGCGAGCAGTTCTTC
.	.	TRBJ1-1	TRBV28	CASTTPWGNTEAFF	TGTGCCAGCACTACCCCCTGGGGGAACACTGAAGCTTTCTTT
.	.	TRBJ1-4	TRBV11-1	CASSFGPTAGEKLFF	TGTGCCAGCAGCTTCGGGCCCACGGCCGGGGAAAAACTGTTTTTT
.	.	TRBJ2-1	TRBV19	CASSMDPRVANEQFF	TGTGCCAGTAGTATGGATCCAAGAGTCGCCAATGAGCAGTTCTTC
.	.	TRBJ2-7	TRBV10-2	CASSESGSYEQYF	TGCGCCAGCAGTGAGTCGGGAAGCTACGAGCAGTACTTC
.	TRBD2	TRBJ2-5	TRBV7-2	CASSLVGSGGETQYF	TGTGCCAGCAGCTTAGTAGGGTCGGGAGGGGAGACCCAGTACTTC
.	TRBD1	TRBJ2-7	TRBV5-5	CASSLVIAGGYEQYF	TGTGCCAGCAGCTTGGTGATCGCAGGGGGCTACGAGCAGTACTTT
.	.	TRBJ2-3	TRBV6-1	CASSAEDNPGDTQYF	TGTGCCAGCAGTGCGGAGGACAATCCGGGAGATACGCAGTATTTT
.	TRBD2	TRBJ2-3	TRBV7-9	CASSRTSGGATDTQYF	TGTGCCAGCAGCCGTACTAGCGGGGGGGCCACAGATACGCAGTATTTT
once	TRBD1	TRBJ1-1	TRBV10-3	CAISWGQGVTEAFF	TGTGCCATCAGCTGGGGGCAGGGGGTCACTGAAGCTTTCTTT